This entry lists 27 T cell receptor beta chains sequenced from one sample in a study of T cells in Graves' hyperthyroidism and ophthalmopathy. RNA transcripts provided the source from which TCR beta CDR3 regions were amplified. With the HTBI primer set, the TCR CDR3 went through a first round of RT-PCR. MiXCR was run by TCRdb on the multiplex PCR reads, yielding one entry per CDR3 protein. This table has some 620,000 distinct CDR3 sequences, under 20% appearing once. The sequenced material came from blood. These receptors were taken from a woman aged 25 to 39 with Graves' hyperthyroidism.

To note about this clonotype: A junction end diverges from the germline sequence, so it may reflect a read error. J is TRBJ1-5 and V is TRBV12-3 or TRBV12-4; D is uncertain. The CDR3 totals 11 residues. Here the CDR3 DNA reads TGTGTCAGCAGCCTGGCTCGGACCCAGCATTTT. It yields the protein CVSSLARTQHF.

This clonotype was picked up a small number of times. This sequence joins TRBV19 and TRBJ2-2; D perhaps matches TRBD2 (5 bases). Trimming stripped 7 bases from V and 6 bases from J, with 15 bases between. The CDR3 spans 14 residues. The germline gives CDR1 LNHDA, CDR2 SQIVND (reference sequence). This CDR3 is CASKYSGEAGELFF. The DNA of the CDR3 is TGTGCCAGTAAATACAGCGGCGAGGCCGGGGAGCTGTTTTTT.

Here the CDR3 reads CASSSRRLSGANTEAFF. For the CDR3, the DNA is TGTGCCAGCAGCTCCCGACGCTTATCAGGGGCGAACACTGAAGCTTTCTTT. V is TRBV7-2 and J is TRBJ1-1; weak D call: TRBD1 (6 bases). CDR1 and CDR2 from the germline V gene are SGHTA and FQGNSA. V lost 4 bases and J 1 base, leaving 19 bases between the germline ends. CDR3 length: 17 residues.

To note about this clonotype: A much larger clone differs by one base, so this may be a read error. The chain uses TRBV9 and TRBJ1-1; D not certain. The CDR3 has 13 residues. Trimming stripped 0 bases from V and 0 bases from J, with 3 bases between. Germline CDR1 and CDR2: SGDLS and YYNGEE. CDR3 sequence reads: CASSVVVNTEAFF. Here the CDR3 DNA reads TGTGCCAGCAGCGTAGTGGTGAACACTGAAGCTTTCTTT.

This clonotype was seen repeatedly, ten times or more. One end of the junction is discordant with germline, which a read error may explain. The CDR3 region has the DNA TGTGCCAGCAGCTTTTACGGGACTAGCCCAGTCTTC. It specifies CASSFYGTSPVF. This chain uses TRBV11-2 with TRBJ2-5, with 9 bases identical to TRBD2. The V gene's germline CDR1 is SGHAT and CDR2 FQNNGV. CDR3 size: 12 residues.

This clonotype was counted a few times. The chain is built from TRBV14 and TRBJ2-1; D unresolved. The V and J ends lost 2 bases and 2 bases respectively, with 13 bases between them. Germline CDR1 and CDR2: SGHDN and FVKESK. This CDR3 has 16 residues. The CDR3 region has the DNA TGTGCCAGCAGCCAAAAACTCAGCGATACCTACAATGAGCAGTTCTTC. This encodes CASSQKLSDTYNEQFF.

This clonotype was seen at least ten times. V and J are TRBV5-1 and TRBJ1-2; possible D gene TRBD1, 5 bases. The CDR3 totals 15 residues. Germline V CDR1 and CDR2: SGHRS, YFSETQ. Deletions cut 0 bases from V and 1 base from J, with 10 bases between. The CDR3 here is CASSLGTGINYGYTF. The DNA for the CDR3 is TGCGCCAGCAGCTTGGGTACAGGAATTAACTATGGCTACACCTTC.

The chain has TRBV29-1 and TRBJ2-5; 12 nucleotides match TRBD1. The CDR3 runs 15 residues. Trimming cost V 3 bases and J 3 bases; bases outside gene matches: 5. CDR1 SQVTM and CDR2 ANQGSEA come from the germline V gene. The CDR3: CSVDAGTGGKETQYF. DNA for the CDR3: TGCAGCGTTGATGCCGGGACAGGGGGCAAAGAGACCCAGTACTTC.

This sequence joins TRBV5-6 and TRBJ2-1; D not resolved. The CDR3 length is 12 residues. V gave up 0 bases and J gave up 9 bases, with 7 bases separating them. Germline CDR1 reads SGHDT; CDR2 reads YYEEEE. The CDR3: CASSLGPLEQFF. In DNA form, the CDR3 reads TGTGCCAGCAGCTTGGGTCCTCTTGAGCAGTTCTTC.

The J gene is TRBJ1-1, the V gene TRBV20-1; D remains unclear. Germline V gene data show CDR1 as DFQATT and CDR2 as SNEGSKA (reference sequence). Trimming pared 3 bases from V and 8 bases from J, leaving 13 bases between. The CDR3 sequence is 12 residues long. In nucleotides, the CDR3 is TGCAGTGCTAGGGTAGGTCGGAGGGAAGCTTTCTTT. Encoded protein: CSARVGRREAFF.

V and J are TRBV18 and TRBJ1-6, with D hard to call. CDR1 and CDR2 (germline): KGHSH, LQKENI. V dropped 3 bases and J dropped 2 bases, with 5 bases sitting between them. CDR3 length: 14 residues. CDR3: CASSPGTYNSPLHF. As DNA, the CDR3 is TGTGCCAGCTCACCCGGGACCTATAATTCACCCCTCCACTTT.

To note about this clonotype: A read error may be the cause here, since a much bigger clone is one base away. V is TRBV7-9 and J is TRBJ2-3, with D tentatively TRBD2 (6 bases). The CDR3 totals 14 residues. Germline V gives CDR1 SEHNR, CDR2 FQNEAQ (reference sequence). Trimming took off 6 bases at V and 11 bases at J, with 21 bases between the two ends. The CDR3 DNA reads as TGTGCCAGCAGTCCGCCGGGACTGGGGTATGTGCAGTATTTT. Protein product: CASSPPGLGYVQYF.

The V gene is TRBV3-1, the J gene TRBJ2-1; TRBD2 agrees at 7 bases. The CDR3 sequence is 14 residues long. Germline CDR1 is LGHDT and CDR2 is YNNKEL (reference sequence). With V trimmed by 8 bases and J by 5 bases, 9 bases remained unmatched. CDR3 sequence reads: CASGPGLLNNEQFF. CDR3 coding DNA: TGTGCCAGCGGCCCGGGACTACTTAACAATGAGCAGTTCTTC.

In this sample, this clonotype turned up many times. CDR3 amino acids: CASSSTGAETQYF. CDR3 DNA sequence: TGTGCCAGCAGCTCGACAGGGGCAGAGACCCAGTACTTC. The chain uses TRBV7-8 and TRBJ2-5; 8 bases map to TRBD1. V gave up 4 bases and J gave up 4 bases; unmatched junction bases: 2. CDR3 size: 13 residues. From germline, CDR1 is SGHVS and CDR2 FQNEAQ.

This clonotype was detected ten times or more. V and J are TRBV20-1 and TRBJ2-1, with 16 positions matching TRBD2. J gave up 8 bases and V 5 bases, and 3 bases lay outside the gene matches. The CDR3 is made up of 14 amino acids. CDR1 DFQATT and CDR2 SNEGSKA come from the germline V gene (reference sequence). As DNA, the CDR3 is TGCAGTGCTGGGGGGACTAGCGGGAGGGATGAGCAGTTCTTC. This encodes CSAGGTSGRDEQFF.

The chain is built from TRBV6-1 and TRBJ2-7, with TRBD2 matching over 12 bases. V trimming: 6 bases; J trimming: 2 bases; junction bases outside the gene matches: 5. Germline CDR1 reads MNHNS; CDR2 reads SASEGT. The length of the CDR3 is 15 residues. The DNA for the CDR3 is TGTGCCAGCAGGCCGACTAGCGGGAGACCCTACGAGCAGTACTTC. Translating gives CASRPTSGRPYEQYF.

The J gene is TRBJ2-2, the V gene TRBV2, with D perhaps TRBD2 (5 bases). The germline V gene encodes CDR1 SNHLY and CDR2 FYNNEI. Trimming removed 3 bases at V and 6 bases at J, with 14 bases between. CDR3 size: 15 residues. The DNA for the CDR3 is TGTGCCAGCAGTGAGACTTCCAGGAGGTCCGGGGAGCTGTTTTTT. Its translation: CASSETSRRSGELFF. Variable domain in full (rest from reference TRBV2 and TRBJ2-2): EPEVTQTPSHQVTQMGQEVILRCVPISNHLYFYWYRQILGQKVEFLVSFYNNEISEKSEIFDDQFSVERPDGSNFTLKIRSTKLEDSAMYFCASSETSRRSGELFFGEGSRLTVL.

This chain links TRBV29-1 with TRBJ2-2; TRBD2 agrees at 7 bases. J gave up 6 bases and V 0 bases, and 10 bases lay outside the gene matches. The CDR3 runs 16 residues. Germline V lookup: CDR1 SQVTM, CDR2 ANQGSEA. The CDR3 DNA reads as TGCAGCGTTGAAGATACGGGGGGTGGGGTGTCCGGGGAGCTGTTTTTT. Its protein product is CSVEDTGGGVSGELFF.

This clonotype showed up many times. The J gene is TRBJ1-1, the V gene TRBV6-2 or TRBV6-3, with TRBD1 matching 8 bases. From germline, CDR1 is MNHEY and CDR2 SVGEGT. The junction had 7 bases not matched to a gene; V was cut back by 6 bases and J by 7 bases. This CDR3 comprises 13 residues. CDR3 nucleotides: TGTGCCAGCAGATTAGGACAGGGCGTTGAAGCTTTCTTT. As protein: CASRLGQGVEAFF.

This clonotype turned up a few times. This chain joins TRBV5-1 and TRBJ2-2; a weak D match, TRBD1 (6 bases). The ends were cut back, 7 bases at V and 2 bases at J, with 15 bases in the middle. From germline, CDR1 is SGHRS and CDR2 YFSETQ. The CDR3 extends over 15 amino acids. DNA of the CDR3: TGCGCCAGCTCACGCAGGACAGCTAACACCGGGGAGCTGTTTTTT. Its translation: CASSRRTANTGELFF.

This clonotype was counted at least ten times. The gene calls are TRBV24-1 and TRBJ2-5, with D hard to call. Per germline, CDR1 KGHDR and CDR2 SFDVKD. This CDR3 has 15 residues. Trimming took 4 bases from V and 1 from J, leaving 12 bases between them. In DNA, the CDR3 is TGTGCCACCAGTGACCTTACGGCTGGCCAAGAGACCCAGTACTTC. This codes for CATSDLTAGQETQYF.

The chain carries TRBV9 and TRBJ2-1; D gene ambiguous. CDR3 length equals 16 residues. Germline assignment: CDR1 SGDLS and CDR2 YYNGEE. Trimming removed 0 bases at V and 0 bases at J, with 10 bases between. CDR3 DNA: TGTGCCAGCAGCGTAGGGGCCGGAAGCTCCTACAATGAGCAGTTCTTC. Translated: CASSVGAGSSYNEQFF.

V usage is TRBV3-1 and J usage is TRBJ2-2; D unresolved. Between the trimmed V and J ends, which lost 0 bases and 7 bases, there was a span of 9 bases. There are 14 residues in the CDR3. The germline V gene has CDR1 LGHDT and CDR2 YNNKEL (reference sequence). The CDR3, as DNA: TGTGCCAGCAGCCAAGACGCGATCGGCGGGGAGCTGTTTTTT. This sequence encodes CASSQDAIGGELFF.

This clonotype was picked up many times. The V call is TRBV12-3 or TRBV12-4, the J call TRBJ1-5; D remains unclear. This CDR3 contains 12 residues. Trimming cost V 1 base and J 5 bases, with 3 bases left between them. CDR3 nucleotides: TGTGCCAGCAGTTTAGATTATCAGCCCCAGCATTTT. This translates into CASSLDYQPQHF.

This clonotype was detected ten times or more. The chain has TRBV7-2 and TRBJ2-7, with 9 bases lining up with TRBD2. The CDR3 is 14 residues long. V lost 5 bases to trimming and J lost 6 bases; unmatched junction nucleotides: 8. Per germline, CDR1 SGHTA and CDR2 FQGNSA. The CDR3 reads CASSTGTSPTEQYF. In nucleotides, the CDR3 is TGTGCCAGCAGCACCGGGACTAGCCCGACCGAGCAGTACTTC.

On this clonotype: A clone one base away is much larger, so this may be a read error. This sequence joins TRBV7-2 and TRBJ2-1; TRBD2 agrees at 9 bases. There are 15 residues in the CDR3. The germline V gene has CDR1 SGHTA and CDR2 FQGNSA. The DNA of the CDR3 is TGTGCCAGCAGCTTAAGAGGACTAGCGTTCAATGGGCAGTTCTTC. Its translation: CASSLRGLAFNGQFF.

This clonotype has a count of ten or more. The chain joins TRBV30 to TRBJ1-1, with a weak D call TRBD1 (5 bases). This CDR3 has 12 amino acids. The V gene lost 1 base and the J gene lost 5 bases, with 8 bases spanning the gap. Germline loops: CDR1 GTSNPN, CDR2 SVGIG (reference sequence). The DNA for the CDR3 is TGTGCCTGGAGTGGTGGGGGGACTGAAGCTTTCTTT. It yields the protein CAWSGGGTEAFF.